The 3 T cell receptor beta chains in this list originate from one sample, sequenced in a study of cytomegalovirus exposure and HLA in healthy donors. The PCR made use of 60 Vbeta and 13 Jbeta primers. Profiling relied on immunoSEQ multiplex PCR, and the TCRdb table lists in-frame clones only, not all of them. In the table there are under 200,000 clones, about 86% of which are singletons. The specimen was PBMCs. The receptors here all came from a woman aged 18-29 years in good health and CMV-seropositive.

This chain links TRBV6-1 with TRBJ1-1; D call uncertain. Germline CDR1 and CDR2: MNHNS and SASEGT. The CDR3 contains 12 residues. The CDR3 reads CALRVGLTEAFF. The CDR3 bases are TGTGCGTTGAGGGTGGGCCTCACTGAAGCTTTCTTT.

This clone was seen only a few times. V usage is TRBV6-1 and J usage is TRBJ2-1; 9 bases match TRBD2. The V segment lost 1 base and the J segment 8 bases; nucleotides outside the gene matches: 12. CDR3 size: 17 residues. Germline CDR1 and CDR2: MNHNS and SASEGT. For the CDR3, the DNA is TGTGCCAGCAGTGAAGTCACAGGTGGCGGGGGGGTGTATGAGCAGTTCTTC. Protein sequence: CASSEVTGGGGVYEQFF.

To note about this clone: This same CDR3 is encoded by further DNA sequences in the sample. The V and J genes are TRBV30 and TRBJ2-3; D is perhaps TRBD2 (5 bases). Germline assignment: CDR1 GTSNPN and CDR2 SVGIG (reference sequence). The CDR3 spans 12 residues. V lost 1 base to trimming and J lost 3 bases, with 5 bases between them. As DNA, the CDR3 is TGTGCCTGGAGTGCGGGAACAGATACGCAGTATTTT. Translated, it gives CAWSAGTDTQYF.